Listed below are T cell receptor beta chains from one sample, sequenced in a study of ipilimumab plus nivolumab after autologous stem cell transplantation. The data were produced by immunoSEQ multiplex PCR, yet TCRdb's version contains in-frame clones alone and is incomplete. This sample carries about 15,000 clones, approximately 71% of them seen once, and the ten largest clones take roughly 20%. The source material was PBMCs, sampled in a trial of ipilimumab plus nivolumab as post-transplant consolidation. The receptors stem from a male donor with diffuse large B-cell lymphoma. CDR3s include the opening cysteine and the closing phenylalanine or tryptophan.

TRBV30	TRBJ2-7	CASSWVARNEQYF
TRBV15	TRBJ2-1	CATSREDSGRGSYNEQFF
TRBV18	TRBJ1-4	CASSPTDTANEKLFF
TRBV7-6	TRBJ2-7	CASSLTGEVDEQYF
TRBV7-7	TRBJ2-5	CASSLRVGLGGETQYF
TRBV6-1	TRBJ2-1	CASLTGGKNEQFF
TRBV10-2	TRBJ1-2	CAVDRGFYGYTF
TRBV5-4	TRBJ1-2	CASSWGRENYGYTF
TRBV14	TRBJ1-2	CASSPLTGRDYGYTF
TRBV7-3	TRBJ1-2	CASSLDNSNYGYTF
TRBV5-1	TRBJ2-7	CASSRGTSGSYFYEQYF
TRBV7-3	TRBJ1-2	CASSFRARQGTNHLVNYGYTF
TRBV6-6	TRBJ2-7	CASSYSISSSYEQYF
TRBV30	TRBJ2-1	CAWSGLNEQFF
TRBV2	TRBJ2-4	CASSRISGRNAKNIQYF
TRBV5-4	TRBJ1-2	CASSLAGQGANGYTF
TRBV11-2	TRBJ2-1	CASSLTTRGDFEQFF
TRBV5-4	TRBJ2-1	CASSDAASYNEQFF
TRBV29-1	TRBJ2-3	CSVEEREGADTQYF
TRBV30	TRBJ1-2	CAWSAFYGYTF
TRBV11-3	TRBJ1-3	CASTPRGAATGNTIYF
TRBV11-2	TRBJ2-7	CASSLAPSGGYEQYF
TRBV27	TRBJ1-2	CASSSRGGSDYGYTF
TRBV7-2	TRBJ2-3	CASSFTSGHPDTQYF
TRBV2	TRBJ2-1	CASSDLQLAGEPNEQFF
TRBV6-1	TRBJ2-3	CASSEVSTDTQYF
TRBV30	TRBJ2-3	CAWSVKGGTDTQYF
TRBV2	TRBJ2-7	CASKQIAGSYEQYF
TRBV5-1	TRBJ2-5	CASSLAGGAGFQETQYF
TRBV6-1	TRBJ1-2	CASTRGGIYGYTF
TRBV21-1	TRBJ1-6	CAAPPGRVSPLHF
TRBV7-2	TRBJ1-2	CASSILGEFMRYTF
TRBV9	TRBJ1-1	CASSEGTGANTEAFF
TRBV6-6	TRBJ2-1	CASTSSGQGIHEQFF
TRBV7-9	TRBJ2-7	CASSLGDGFIYEQYF
TRBV5-8	TRBJ1-2	CASSLRAVDYGYTF
TRBV29-1	TRBJ1-3	CSVEDTHRGNTIYF
TRBV30	TRBJ1-2	CAWSLQVGGYTF
TRBV18	TRBJ1-5	CASSPGQGASNQPQHF
TRBV5-1	TRBJ1-1	CASSLLGSNTEAFF
TRBV7-2	TRBJ2-5	CASSLGAVQETQYF
TRBV11-2	TRBJ2-1	CASTPPGGMAYNEQFF
TRBV4-1	TRBJ2-7	CASSQDGGGRAFTDEQYF
TRBV6-5	TRBJ1-6	CASSYGGASNSPLHF
TRBV5-1	TRBJ2-3	CASSLGQGADTQYF
TRBV30	TRBJ1-2	CAWRDGGGGYTF
TRBV5-4	TRBJ2-5	CASRRDFQETQYF
TRBV30	TRBJ2-3	CAWTTGGFDTQYF
TRBV10-1	TRBJ2-3	CASSESVRDTQYF
TRBV4-2	TRBJ2-5	CASSQERGWETQYF
TRBV7-2	TRBJ2-3	CASSRLDWAKRGPTDTQYF
TRBV5-1	TRBJ2-5	CASSLLSHYKETQYF
TRBV18	TRBJ2-5	CASSPRRDSQETQYF
TRBV19	TRBJ1-1	CASSIGVETEVFF